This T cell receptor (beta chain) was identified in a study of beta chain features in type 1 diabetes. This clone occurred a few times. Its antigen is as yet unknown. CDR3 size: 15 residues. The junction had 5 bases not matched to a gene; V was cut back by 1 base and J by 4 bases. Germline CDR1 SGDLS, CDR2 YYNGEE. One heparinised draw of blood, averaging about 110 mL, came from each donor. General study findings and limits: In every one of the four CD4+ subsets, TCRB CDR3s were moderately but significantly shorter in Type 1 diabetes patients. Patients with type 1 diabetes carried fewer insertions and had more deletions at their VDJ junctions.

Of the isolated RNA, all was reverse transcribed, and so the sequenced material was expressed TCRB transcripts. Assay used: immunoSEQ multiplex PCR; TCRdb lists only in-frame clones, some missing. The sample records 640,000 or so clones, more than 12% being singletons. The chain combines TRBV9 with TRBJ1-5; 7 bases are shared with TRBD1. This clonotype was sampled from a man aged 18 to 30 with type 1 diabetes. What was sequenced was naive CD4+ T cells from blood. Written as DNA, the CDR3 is TGTGCCAGCAGCGTATCCGGGACAGAGAATCAGCCCCAGCATTTT. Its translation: CASSVSGTENQPQHF.